Sequencing of this T cell receptor beta chain was carried out in a study of shared clonotypes between healthy human individuals. Study-level background: Per donor, three plates held CD4 naive cells, three held CD4 memory, two held CD8 naive and one held CD8 memory.

As defined, naive CD8 cells were CD45RO-negative and positively selected for CCR7, with terminally differentiated effector memory CD45RA+ cells excluded. Assay: immunoSEQ multiplex PCR; the TCRdb copy retains only in-frame clones and omits some. The data show under 2,000,000 clones, over 85% seen once. Remarks on this clone: Its target is unknown.

Study-wide findings and caveats: In this cohort, only blood was sampled, and tissue repertoires likely differ.

J gave up 6 bases and V 1 base, and 5 bases lay outside the gene matches. This CDR3 has 15 residues. Germline CDR1 SGHRS, CDR2 YFSETQ. Sequencing was carried out using naive CD8+ T cells sorted from blood. This sequence was found in a man between 18 and 35 years old in good health. The V call is TRBV5-1, the J call TRBJ1-4; TRBD1 aligns across 8 bases. The CDR3, as DNA: TGCGCCAGCAGCTTGCGGGCAGGGGGCTATGAAAAACTGTTTTTT. Protein product: CASSLRAGGYEKLFF.